These 24 T cell receptor beta chains were all obtained from the same sample, sequenced in a study of T-cell memory formation after mild COVID-19. TCRdb re-analysed the 5' RACE reads in MiXCR, keeping a single row per CDR3 protein. The repertoire includes roughly 260,000 distinct CDR3 sequences, 15% to 20% of them detected once, and about 4% sits in the top ten. Material: PBMCs or a T cell subset sorted from them (not recorded which). The receptor set was obtained from a man aged 18 to 35 who had mild COVID-19 (a few samples of this study predate the infection). Cell type and time point are not known.

The J gene is TRBJ2-7, the V gene TRBV3-1, with 9 positions matching TRBD2. The CDR3 covers 17 residues. Germline V lookup: CDR1 LGHDT, CDR2 YNNKEL (reference sequence). Losses at the gene ends were 4 bases for V and 1 base for J; bases not matched to a gene: 11. The CDR3 coding sequence is TGTGCCAGCAGCCCTCGTCGTAGCGGGGGACAATCCTACGAGCAGTACGTC. Residues: CASSPRRSGGQSYEQYV.

In this sample, this clonotype turned up many times. The chain uses TRBV5-1 and TRBJ2-7; maybe TRBD1 (5 bases). The germline gives CDR1 SGHRS, CDR2 YFSETQ. This CDR3 comprises 15 residues. Trimming shortened V by 3 bases and J by 5 bases, and 18 bases separated the two germline ends. In DNA, the CDR3 is TGCGCCAGCAGCTCGTTGGGGCAGGTTAACAACGAGCAGTACTTC. Its translation is CASSSLGQVNNEQYF.

There are a few counts of this clonotype. The gene calls are TRBV5-4 and TRBJ2-6; unclear D gene. This CDR3 region has 14 residues. The ends were cut back, 4 bases at V and 2 bases at J, with 7 bases in the middle. Germline V gives CDR1 SGHNT, CDR2 YYREEE (reference sequence). The CDR3 DNA reads as TGTGCCAGCAGCGAACAGACTGGGGCCAACGTCCTGACTTTC. It encodes CASSEQTGANVLTF.

This rearrangement joins TRBV6-2 or TRBV6-3 to TRBJ2-7; 7 nucleotides align to TRBD2. V shed 5 bases and J 5 bases; nucleotides not matched to a gene: 9. This CDR3 spans 14 amino acids. Germline assignment: CDR1 MNHEY and CDR2 SVGEGT. CDR3 residues: CASSIERGFDEQYV. CDR3 in DNA: TGTGCCAGCAGTATCGAGCGGGGTTTTGACGAGCAGTACGTC.

This clonotype was recorded many times. V and J are TRBV2 and TRBJ2-7; maybe TRBD2 (6 bases). V lost 4 bases to trimming and J lost 0 bases, with 13 bases between them. This CDR3 has 15 residues. Germline CDR1 and CDR2: SNHLY and FYNNEI. This CDR3 is CASSVGTLSSYEQYF. CDR3 nucleotide sequence: TGTGCCAGCAGTGTAGGGACTCTAAGCTCCTACGAGCAGTACTTC.

This clonotype came up a few times. V gene TRBV30 combines with J gene TRBJ1-2; D uncertain. From germline, CDR1 is GTSNPN and CDR2 SVGIG (reference sequence). Trimming removed 3 bases at V and 8 bases at J, with 16 bases between. The CDR3 runs 13 residues. The CDR3 sequence: CAWRNGLLPGYTF. CDR3 DNA: TGTGCCTGGAGGAATGGACTCCTTCCGGGCTACACCTTC.

The CDR3 sequence: CASSYRRRTLPEQYV. The CDR3 DNA sequence: TGTGCCAGCAGTTACAGGCGCAGGACTCTTCCCGAGCAGTACGTC. The chain links TRBV6-2 or TRBV6-3 to TRBJ2-7, with D possibly being TRBD2 (5 bases). The CDR3 is 15 residues long. Germline lookup yields CDR1 MNHEY and CDR2 SVGEGT. V was trimmed by 2 bases and J by 6 bases, leaving 17 bases between them.

V is TRBV12-3 or TRBV12-4 and J is TRBJ2-3, with D possibly TRBD1 on 6 matching bases. Trimming shortened V by 3 bases and J by 5 bases, and 9 bases separated the two germline ends. This CDR3 comprises 13 residues. The DNA of the CDR3 is TGTGCCAGCAGTTTCGGACAGCTAGATACGCAGTATTTT. It encodes CASSFGQLDTQYF.

The chain carries TRBV6-5 and TRBJ2-6; tentative D call: TRBD2 (5 bases). Deletions cut 7 bases from V and 2 bases from J, with 12 bases between. The CDR3 runs 15 residues. CDR1 and CDR2 from the germline V gene are MNHEY and SVGAGI. This CDR3 reads CASIAKGAGANVLTF. The CDR3 coding sequence is TGTGCCAGCATTGCCAAGGGAGCTGGGGCCAACGTCCTGACTTTC.

The chain recombines TRBV5-1 with TRBJ1-2, with D possibly TRBD1 on 6 matching bases. Germline-derived CDR1 and CDR2 are SGHRS and YFSETQ. The CDR3 runs to 14 residues. Trimming cost V 5 bases and J 6 bases, with 17 bases left between them. CDR3 sequence: CASRPVQGLNGYTF. In DNA form, the CDR3 reads TGCGCCAGCAGGCCAGTACAGGGATTAAATGGCTACACCTTC.

Ten or more counts support this clonotype. V usage is TRBV12-3 or TRBV12-4 and J usage is TRBJ1-1, with unresolved D. Trimming removed 2 bases from V and 10 bases from J, with 11 bases in between. There are 12 residues in the CDR3. The CDR3 DNA reads TGTGCCAGCAGTTTATTGGGTAATGGAGCTTTCTTT. Encoded protein: CASSLLGNGAFF.

The chain combines TRBV3-1 with TRBJ2-5; the match to TRBD2 covers 12 bases. V shed 6 bases and J 5 bases; nucleotides not matched to a gene: 4. The germline gives CDR1 LGHDT, CDR2 YNNKEL (reference sequence). The CDR3 spans 14 residues. CDR3 in DNA: TGTGCCAGCAGTACTAGCGGGGGGAGGGAGACCCAGTACTTC. Translated: CASSTSGGRETQYF.

J is TRBJ1-6 and V is TRBV7-2, with a tentative D call TRBD1 (5 bases). This CDR3 comprises 17 residues. The germline V gene encodes CDR1 SGHTA and CDR2 FQGNSA. Trimming took off 1 base at V and 2 bases at J, with 12 bases between the two ends. Here the CDR3 DNA reads TGTGCCAGCAGCTTAGTTGGGGGGTCCACCTATAATTCACCCCTCCACTTT. Its protein product is CASSLVGGSTYNSPLHF.

In this sample, this clonotype turned up many times. The chain is built from TRBV7-2 and TRBJ2-7, with no clear D. Germline lookup yields CDR1 SGHTA and CDR2 FQGNSA. The V gene lost 3 bases and the J gene lost 4 bases, with 4 bases spanning the gap. This CDR3 has 11 amino acids. The CDR3 coding sequence is TGTGCCAGCAGCTTCCTTTACGAGCAGTACTTC. It encodes CASSFLYEQYF.

This clonotype was found many times. The chain has TRBV7-9 and TRBJ2-7; D is ambiguous. The V gene lost 3 bases and the J gene lost 4 bases, with 7 bases spanning the gap. CDR3 length: 12 residues. CDR1 and CDR2 (germline): SEHNR, FQNEAQ (reference sequence). CDR3 in amino acids: CASSFSLYEQYF. As DNA, the CDR3 is TGTGCCAGCAGCTTTAGTTTATACGAGCAGTACTTC. Full variable domain (outside the CDR3, taken from reference TRBV7-9 and TRBJ2-7): DTGVSQNPRHKITKRGQNVTFRCDPISEHNRLYWYRQTLGQGPEFLTYFQNEAQLEKSRLLSDRFSAERPKGSFSTLEIQRTEQGDSAMYLCASSFSLYEQYFGPGTRLTVT.

Here the CDR3 reads CASSPPGREYNEQFF. CDR3 coding DNA: TGTGCCAGCTCACCACCGGGGCGGGAATACAATGAGCAGTTCTTC. The rearrangement uses TRBV18 and TRBJ2-1, with TRBD2 as a possible D gene (6 bases). This CDR3 contains 15 residues. V lost 0 bases and J lost 4, with 10 bases in between. Germline V lookup: CDR1 KGHSH, CDR2 LQKENI. The full variable domain, completed using reference TRBV18 and TRBJ2-1, is NAGVMQNPRHLVRRRGQEARLRCSPMKGHSHVYWYRQLPEEGLKFMVYLQKENIIDESGMPKERFSAEFPKEGPSILRIQQVVRGDSAAYFCASSPPGREYNEQFFGPGTRLTVL.

This clonotype occurred many times. CDR3 coding DNA: TGTGCCACCGGCCGCAGGAGACGGTTCTCTGGGGCCAACGTCCTGACTTTC. Its protein product is CATGRRRRFSGANVLTF. The chain combines TRBV15 with TRBJ2-6; D is unclear. The germline V gene encodes CDR1 LNHNV and CDR2 YYDKDF (reference sequence). The CDR3 spans 17 residues. V was trimmed by 8 bases and J by 0 bases, leaving 17 bases between them. Variable domain in full (rest from reference TRBV15 and TRBJ2-6): DAMVIQNPRYQVTQFGKPVTLSCSQTLNHNVMYWYQQKSSQAPKLLFHYYDKDFNNEADTPDNFQSRRPNTSFCFLDIRSPGLGDTAMYLCATGRRRRFSGANVLTFGAGSRLTVL.

This clonotype showed up just a few times. This sequence joins TRBV9 and TRBJ2-5; no clear D. This CDR3 is 15 amino acids long. V shed 0 bases and J shed 5 bases, with 14 bases lying between them. CDR1 and CDR2 (germline): SGDLS, YYNGEE. CDR3 coding DNA: TGTGCCAGCAGCGTAGGGTCCTCGGGCCGGGAGACCCAGTACTTC. This encodes CASSVGSSGRETQYF. The whole variable domain, filled in from reference TRBV9 and TRBJ2-5, reads DSGVTQTPKHLITATGQRVTLRCSPRSGDLSVYWYQQSLDQGLQFLIQYYNGEERAKGNILERFSAQQFPDLHSELNLSSLELGDSALYFCASSVGSSGRETQYFGPGTRLLVL.

The V and J genes are TRBV7-8 and TRBJ1-1; D not certain. V lost 1 base and J lost 11, with 14 bases in between. The CDR3 loop spans 13 amino acids. Germline V lookup: CDR1 SGHVS, CDR2 FQNEAQ. The DNA for the CDR3 is TGTGCCAGCAGCTTAGGCGAGACCCGTTGGGCTTTCTTT. Encoded protein: CASSLGETRWAFF.

This clonotype was observed once. The rearrangement links TRBV12-3 or TRBV12-4 to TRBJ1-5; 9 bases match TRBD1. The CDR3 runs 15 residues. The V and J ends lost 8 bases and 5 bases, in that order; junction bases with no gene match: 10. Written as DNA, the CDR3 is TGTGCCAGCCGGCGGGACAGGGCCTTCGATCAGCCCCAGCATTTT. Translating gives CASRRDRAFDQPQHF.

V gene TRBV20-1 combines with J gene TRBJ2-3; D gene unclear. The CDR3 extends over 14 amino acids. V was pared by 3 bases and J by 6 bases, with 16 bases between. The germline V gene has CDR1 DFQATT and CDR2 SNEGSKA (reference sequence). The CDR3 DNA reads TGCAGTGCTAGGTATAGGACCCTAAAGGATACGCAGTATTTT. Amino acids: CSARYRTLKDTQYF.

This chain joins TRBV12-3 or TRBV12-4 and TRBJ2-1; D possibly corresponds to TRBD1 (5 bases). This CDR3 has 13 amino acids. V shed 6 bases and J shed 5 bases, with 11 bases lying between them. CDR3 sequence: CASRGREDNEQFF. The CDR3 DNA reads TGTGCCAGCAGGGGCAGGGAAGACAATGAGCAGTTCTTC.

The rearrangement links TRBV14 to TRBJ2-5, with TRBD2 identical over 7 bases. The CDR3 runs to 18 residues. Trimming removed 4 bases from V and 2 bases from J; junction bases left unmatched: 16. CDR1 and CDR2 (germline): SGHDN, FVKESK. CDR3 DNA sequence: TGTGCCAGCAGCCTTTCCCGGGCAAGGGAGGGGAGGCAAGAGACCCAGTACTTC. Translated: CASSLSRAREGRQETQYF. The complete variable domain, with remaining parts taken from reference TRBV14 and TRBJ2-5, reads EAGVTQFPSHSVIEKGQTVTLRCDPISGHDNLYWYRRVMGKEIKFLLHFVKESKQDESGMPNNRFLAERTGGTYSTLKVQPAELEDSGVYFCASSLSRAREGRQETQYFGPGTRLLVL.

This clonotype was seen repeatedly, ten times or more. V is TRBV9 and J is TRBJ2-2; D is unresolved. V gave up 3 bases and J gave up 1 base, with 4 bases separating them. The CDR3 is 13 residues long. Germline V lookup: CDR1 SGDLS, CDR2 YYNGEE. CDR3: CASSDVNTGELFF. The CDR3 DNA sequence: TGTGCCAGCAGCGATGTGAACACCGGGGAGCTGTTTTTT.